This TCR beta chain stems from a study of CD8+ T cells in alopecia areata. Broader study findings: Lesional scalp displayed greater clonality than normal scalp, most notably in alopecia totalis/universalis.

As for treatment: oral pan-JAK inhibitor, 5-10 mg twice daily. Alopecia areata patients provided lesional scalp punch biopsies and peripheral blood, both collected for the study. It was cDNA, reverse transcribed from extracted RNA, that served as the sequencing template. Method: immunoSEQ multiplex PCR; TCRdb's copy keeps in-frame clones and lacks some. The table includes about 180,000 clones, about 53% detected once. Worth noting for this clone: What it binds is unknown.

Sample: CD8+ T cells sorted from blood, taken at week 24, from a patient treated with tofacitinib. The origin of this receptor is a human donor with alopecia areata.

This chain's CDR3 is CSAGTGVTEAFF. The CDR3 coding sequence is TGCAGCGCAGGGACAGGGGTAACTGAAGCTTTCTTT. The chain uses TRBV29-1 and TRBJ1-1; 10 bases line up with TRBD1. The junction had 4 bases not matched to a gene; V was cut back by 7 bases and J by 5 bases. There are 12 residues in the CDR3. The germline gives CDR1 SQVTM, CDR2 ANQGSEA.